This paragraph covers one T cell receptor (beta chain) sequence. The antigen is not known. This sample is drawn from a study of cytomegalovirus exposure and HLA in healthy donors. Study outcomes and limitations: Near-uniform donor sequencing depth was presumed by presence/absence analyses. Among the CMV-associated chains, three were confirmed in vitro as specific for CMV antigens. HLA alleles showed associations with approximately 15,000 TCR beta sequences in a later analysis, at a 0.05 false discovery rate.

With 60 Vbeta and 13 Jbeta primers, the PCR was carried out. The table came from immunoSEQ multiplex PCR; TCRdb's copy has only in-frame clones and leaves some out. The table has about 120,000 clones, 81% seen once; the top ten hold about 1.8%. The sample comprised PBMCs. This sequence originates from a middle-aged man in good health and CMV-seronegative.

CDR3 in amino acids: CASSYSWQGGNQPQHF. CDR3 coding DNA: TGTGCCAGCAGTTACTCGTGGCAGGGCGGAAATCAGCCCCAGCATTTT. This chain joins TRBV6-5 and TRBJ1-5, with D perhaps TRBD1 (5 bases). The CDR3 has 16 residues. Germline V CDR1 and CDR2: MNHEY, SVGAGI. The V end was cut by 0 bases, the J end by 4 bases, with 13 bases between.